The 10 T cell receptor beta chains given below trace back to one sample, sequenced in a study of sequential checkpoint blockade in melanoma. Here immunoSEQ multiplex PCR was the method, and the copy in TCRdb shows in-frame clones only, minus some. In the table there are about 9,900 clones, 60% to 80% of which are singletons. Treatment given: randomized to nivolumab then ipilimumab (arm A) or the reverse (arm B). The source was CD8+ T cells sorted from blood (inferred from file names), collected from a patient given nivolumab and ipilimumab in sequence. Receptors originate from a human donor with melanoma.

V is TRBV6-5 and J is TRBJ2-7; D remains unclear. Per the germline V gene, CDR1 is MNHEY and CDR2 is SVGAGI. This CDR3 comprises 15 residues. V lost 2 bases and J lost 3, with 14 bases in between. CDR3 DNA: TGTGCCAGCAGTTACGGGCTGCCTATTGACTACGAGCAGTACTTC. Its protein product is CASSYGLPIDYEQYF.

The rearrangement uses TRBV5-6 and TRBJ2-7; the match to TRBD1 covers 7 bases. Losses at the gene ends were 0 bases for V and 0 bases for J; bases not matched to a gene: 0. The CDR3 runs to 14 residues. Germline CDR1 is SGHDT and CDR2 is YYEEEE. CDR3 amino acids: CASSLGDSSYEQYF. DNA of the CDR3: TGTGCCAGCAGCTTGGGGGACAGCTCCTACGAGCAGTACTTC.

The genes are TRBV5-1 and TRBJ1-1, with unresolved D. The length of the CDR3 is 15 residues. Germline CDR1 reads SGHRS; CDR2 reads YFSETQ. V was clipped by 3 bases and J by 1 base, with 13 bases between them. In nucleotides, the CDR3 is TGCGCCAGCAGCTCTTTTCCAGACACGAACACTGAAGCTTTCTTT. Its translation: CASSSFPDTNTEAFF.

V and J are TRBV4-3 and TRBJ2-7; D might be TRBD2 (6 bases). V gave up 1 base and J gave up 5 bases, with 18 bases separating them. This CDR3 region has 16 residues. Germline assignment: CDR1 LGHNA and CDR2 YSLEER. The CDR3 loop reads CASSQGTIGRGDEQYF. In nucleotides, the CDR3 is TGCGCCAGCAGCCAAGGGACGATCGGGAGAGGCGACGAGCAGTACTTC.

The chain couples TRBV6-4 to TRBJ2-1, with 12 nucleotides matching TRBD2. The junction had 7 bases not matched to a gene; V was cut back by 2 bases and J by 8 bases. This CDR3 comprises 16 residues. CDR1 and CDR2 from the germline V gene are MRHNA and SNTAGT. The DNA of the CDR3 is TGTGCCAGCAGTGACGAGCCTAGCGGGGGGGCCGATGAGCAGTTCTTC. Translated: CASSDEPSGGADEQFF.

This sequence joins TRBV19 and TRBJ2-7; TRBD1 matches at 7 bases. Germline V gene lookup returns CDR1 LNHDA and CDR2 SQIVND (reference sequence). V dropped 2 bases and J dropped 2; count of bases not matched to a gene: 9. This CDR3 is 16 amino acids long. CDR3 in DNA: TGTGCCAGTAGTATATTGACAGGGACCAAGCCCTACGAGCAGTACTTC. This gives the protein CASSILTGTKPYEQYF.

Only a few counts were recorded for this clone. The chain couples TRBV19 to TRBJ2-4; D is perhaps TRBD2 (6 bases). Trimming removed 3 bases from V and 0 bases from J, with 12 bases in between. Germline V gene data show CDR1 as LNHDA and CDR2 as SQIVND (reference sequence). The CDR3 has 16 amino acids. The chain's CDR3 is CASSIRAGLAKNIQYF. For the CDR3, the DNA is TGTGCCAGTAGTATCAGAGCGGGTCTAGCCAAAAACATTCAGTACTTC.

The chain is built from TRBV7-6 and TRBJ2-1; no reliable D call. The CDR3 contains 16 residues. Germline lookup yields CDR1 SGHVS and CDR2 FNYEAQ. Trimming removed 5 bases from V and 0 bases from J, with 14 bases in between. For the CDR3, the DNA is TGTGCCAGCAGCCCTCGGGTCGGTAGCTCCTACAATGAGCAGTTCTTC. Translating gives CASSPRVGSSYNEQFF.

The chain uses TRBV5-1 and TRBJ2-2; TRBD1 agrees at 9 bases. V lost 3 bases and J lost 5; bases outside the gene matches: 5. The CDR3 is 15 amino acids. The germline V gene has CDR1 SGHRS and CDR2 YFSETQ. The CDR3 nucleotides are TGCGCCAGCAGCTCACCGGACAGGGGAACCGGGGAGCTGTTTTTT. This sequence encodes CASSSPDRGTGELFF.

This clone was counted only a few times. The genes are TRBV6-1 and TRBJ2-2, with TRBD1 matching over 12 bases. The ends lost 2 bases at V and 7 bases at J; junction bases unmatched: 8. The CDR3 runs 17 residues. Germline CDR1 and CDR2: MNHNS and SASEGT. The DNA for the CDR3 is TGTGCCAGCAGTGAACTTGTGGGGACAGGGGGCGACGGGGAGCTGTTTTTT. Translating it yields CASSELVGTGGDGELFF.